This T cell receptor (beta chain) is drawn from a study of T cell responses to AZD1222 COVID-19 vaccine. Measured with immunoSEQ multiplex PCR; TCRdb has only the in-frame clones, and not every one. In the table there are 120,000 to 150,000 clones, around nine tenths of which are singletons. General observations from the study: The study identified only 6 or 7 AZD1222 recipients as seropositive at baseline.

As regards this clone: Its antigen is undetermined.

The source was peripheral blood, collected on day 0 of MenACWY control vaccination. The sequence was obtained from an adult in good health.

CDR3 nucleotide sequence: TGTGCCAGCTCACCGGGCCCCCCTCGACTAGCGGTAAACACCGGGGAGCTGTTTTTT. It encodes CASSPGPPRLAVNTGELFF. This chain links TRBV18 with TRBJ2-2; TRBD2 matches at 9 bases. V lost 3 bases and J lost 2; bases outside the gene matches: 13. In germline, CDR1 is KGHSH, CDR2 LQKENI. The CDR3 is 19 amino acids.